This T cell receptor (beta chain) came from a study of response to subunit inactivated influenza vaccine. V lost 7 bases to trimming and J lost 7 bases, with 19 bases between them. There are 13 residues in the CDR3. Germline V gene data show CDR1 as SQVTM and CDR2 as ANQGSEA. In this sample, this clonotype turned up once. Its antigen is still unknown. Overall study results and limits: T cells newly recruited by each seasonal influenza vaccination are few, the authors suggested.

TCRdb passed the RT-PCR reads through MiXCR, listing each CDR3 protein once. This table has roughly 570,000 distinct CDR3 sequences, 10% to 15% appearing once. Sequencing used PBMCs from blood, obtained 45 days after vaccination. This sequence was found in a man between 45 and 60 years old who received an inactivated influenza vaccine. The chain has TRBV29-1 and TRBJ2-5, with a weak D call TRBD1 (7 bases). This chain's CDR3 is CSARGQAGGTQYF. The CDR3 nucleotides are TGCAGCGCTAGAGGACAGGCCGGGGGGACCCAGTACTTC.